These 30 T cell receptor beta chains share one sample of origin, sequenced in a study of blood T cell repertoires in COVID-19. The method was immunoSEQ multiplex PCR; TCRdb's version includes in-frame clones alone and lacks a portion of them. In the table there are about 300,000 clones, roughly 85% of which are singletons. Sequencing input: PBMCs or T cells enriched from blood (not recorded which). The receptors come from a man aged 30-40 years who had recovered from COVID-19.

CDR3 protein: CASSLGGLAGQETQYF. In nucleotides, the CDR3 is TGTGCCAGCAGCTTAGGGGGACTAGCGGGGCAAGAGACCCAGTACTTC. The chain joins TRBV7-9 to TRBJ2-5; 13 bases are shared with TRBD2. This CDR3 has 16 residues. The V gene end was trimmed by 1 base and the J gene end by 2 bases; junction bases not matched to a gene: 1. Per germline, CDR1 SEHNR and CDR2 FQNEAQ (reference sequence).

In DNA form, the CDR3 reads TGTGCCAGCAGCTCAGGGGGCAGGGACGAGCAGTACTTC. It translates to CASSSGGRDEQYF. The V gene is TRBV7-3, the J gene TRBJ2-7; 8 bases map to TRBD1. This CDR3 region has 13 residues. Germline lookup yields CDR1 SGHTA and CDR2 FQGTGA. With V trimmed by 4 bases and J by 5 bases, 4 bases remained unmatched.

The rearrangement uses TRBV5-1 and TRBJ1-1; 12 bases fit TRBD1. Germline CDR1 reads SGHRS; CDR2 reads YFSETQ. This CDR3 spans 16 amino acids. With V trimmed by 4 bases and J by 5 bases, 9 bases remained unmatched. This CDR3 is CASSLTGTGGLTEAFF. The CDR3 DNA reads TGCGCCAGCAGCCTGACCGGGACAGGGGGCTTAACTGAAGCTTTCTTT.

CDR3: CASSFSQGLTGELFF. In nucleotides, the CDR3 is TGCGCCAGCAGCTTCTCTCAGGGACTGACCGGGGAGCTGTTTTTT. The rearrangement uses TRBV5-1 and TRBJ2-2; D is possibly TRBD2 (6 bases). Germline CDR1 and CDR2: SGHRS and YFSETQ. V was cut by 2 bases and J by 5 bases, with 13 bases left in between. The CDR3 length is 15 residues.

Of note for this clone: This specimen includes other DNA sequences encoding the same CDR3. This chain uses TRBV2 with TRBJ1-1; 7 bases fit TRBD1. V gave up 6 bases and J gave up 0 bases; unmatched junction bases: 1. The CDR3 contains 13 residues. Looked up from germline, CDR1 is SNHLY and CDR2 is FYNNEI. CDR3 protein: CASRGQLNTEAFF. The CDR3 region has the DNA TGTGCCAGCAGGGGACAGTTGAACACTGAAGCTTTCTTT.

V usage is TRBV19 and J usage is TRBJ2-3, with 12 bases lining up with TRBD2. Germline assignment: CDR1 LNHDA and CDR2 SQIVND (reference sequence). Trimming cost V 5 bases and J 2 bases; bases outside gene matches: 2. The CDR3 is made up of 15 amino acids. The CDR3 loop is CASSRLAGDTDTQYF. The CDR3 coding sequence is TGTGCCAGTAGTCGACTAGCGGGGGACACAGATACGCAGTATTTT.

The CDR3 bases are TGCGCCAGCAGCCAAAACGGACAAGCGAACACCGGGGAGCTGTTTTTT. This sequence encodes CASSQNGQANTGELFF. The chain combines TRBV4-1 with TRBJ2-2; maybe TRBD1 (5 bases). The V and J ends lost 2 bases and 0 bases respectively, with 10 bases between them. CDR1 and CDR2 (germline): MGHRA, YSYEKL. This CDR3 region has 16 residues.

The J gene is TRBJ1-6, the V gene TRBV6-5; D is unclear. This CDR3 has 11 amino acids. Germline V gives CDR1 MNHEY, CDR2 SVGAGI. The V and J ends lost 7 bases and 15 bases respectively, with 13 bases between them. CDR3 sequence (DNA): TGTGCCAGCAAAACTAGCGGGGTCCTCCACTTT. Translating gives CASKTSGVLHF.

This clone was picked up one time. The gene calls are TRBV18 and TRBJ1-2; 8 bases fit TRBD1. This CDR3 comprises 13 residues. From germline, CDR1 is KGHSH and CDR2 LQKENI. Trimming removed 3 bases from V and 7 bases from J; junction bases left unmatched: 4. The CDR3 here is CASSPGQGSGYTF. The CDR3 DNA reads as TGTGCCAGCTCACCCGGACAGGGAAGTGGCTACACCTTC. Full variable domain (outside the CDR3, taken from reference TRBV18 and TRBJ1-2): NAGVMQNPRHLVRRRGQEARLRCSPMKGHSHVYWYRQLPEEGLKFMVYLQKENIIDESGMPKERFSAEFPKEGPSILRIQQVVRGDSAAYFCASSPGQGSGYTFGSGTRLTVV.

The J gene is TRBJ1-1, the V gene TRBV10-2; 8 nucleotides match TRBD1. The CDR3 covers 13 residues. CDR1 and CDR2 from the germline V gene are WSHSY and SAAADI. The V and J ends lost 6 bases and 4 bases, in that order; junction bases with no gene match: 4. CDR3 sequence (DNA): TGCGCCAGCAGCCCACAGGGGGGCACTGAAGCTTTCTTT. It specifies CASSPQGGTEAFF.

The table lists this clone with a count of one. V is TRBV2 and J is TRBJ1-6; 8 positions agree with TRBD1. With V trimmed by 0 bases and J by 9 bases, 1 base remained unmatched. Germline assignment: CDR1 SNHLY and CDR2 FYNNEI. The CDR3 length is 14 residues. The CDR3: CASSEADRVSPLHF. CDR3 nucleotide sequence: TGTGCCAGCAGTGAAGCGGACAGGGTTTCACCCCTCCACTTT.

This clone was detected once. V gene TRBV19 combines with J gene TRBJ1-1; TRBD1 agrees at 9 bases. The CDR3 totals 13 residues. V lost 6 bases to trimming and J lost 5 bases; unmatched junction nucleotides: 4. Germline-derived CDR1 and CDR2 are LNHDA and SQIVND (reference sequence). The CDR3 bases are TGTGCCAGTAGGGGACAGGGAGATACTGAAGCTTTCTTT. Its translation is CASRGQGDTEAFF.

The DNA of the CDR3 is TGCAGTGCTAGACCAACTTATGGCTACACCTTC. Translated, it gives CSARPTYGYTF. This rearrangement joins TRBV20-1 to TRBJ1-2; D ambiguous. In germline, CDR1 is DFQATT, CDR2 SNEGSKA (reference sequence). V was cut by 2 bases and J by 5 bases, with 6 bases left in between. The CDR3 totals 11 residues.

The V call is TRBV4-2, the J call TRBJ1-1; D is perhaps TRBD1 (5 bases). The CDR3 extends over 18 amino acids. V gave up 1 base and J gave up 0 bases, with 18 bases separating them. Germline-derived CDR1 and CDR2 are LGHNA and YNFKEQ. The CDR3 nucleotides are TGTGCCAGCAGCCAAGTGTATGCGGGGGACCCTATGAACACTGAAGCTTTCTTT. It specifies CASSQVYAGDPMNTEAFF.

The chain is built from TRBV27 and TRBJ2-7, with 7 positions matching TRBD1. J was trimmed by 7 bases and V by 0 bases; bases with no gene match: 12. CDR3 length equals 16 residues. The germline gives CDR1 MNHEY, CDR2 SMNVEV (reference sequence). CDR3 nucleotides: TGTGCCAGCAGTTTATCAACAGGGGAGTATGGGTTTGAGCAGTACTTC. Its protein is CASSLSTGEYGFEQYF.

This clone has a single count. The CDR3 sequence: CASSPDRETGELFF. The CDR3 coding sequence is TGTGCCAGCAGCCCGGACAGGGAAACCGGGGAGCTGTTTTTT. The chain is built from TRBV6-2 or TRBV6-3 and TRBJ2-2; 8 nucleotides match TRBD1. The trim removed 6 bases at V and 5 bases at J, leaving 5 bases unmatched. Germline CDR1 MNHEY, CDR2 SVGEGT. There are 14 residues in the CDR3.

This chain uses TRBV11-2 with TRBJ1-1; possible D gene TRBD1, 6 bases. Looked up from germline, CDR1 is SGHAT and CDR2 is FQNNGV. The length of the CDR3 is 13 residues. Trimming pared 5 bases from V and 8 bases from J, leaving 15 bases between. In DNA form, the CDR3 reads TGTGCCAGCAGCCAATCTCCCGGGACAGAAGCTTTCTTT. Amino acid sequence: CASSQSPGTEAFF.

The rearrangement joins TRBV27 to TRBJ1-6, with 7 bases aligning to TRBD1. Germline CDR1 and CDR2: MNHEY and SMNVEV (reference sequence). The junction had 5 bases not matched to a gene; V was cut back by 2 bases and J by 7 bases. This CDR3 is 15 amino acids long. CDR3 sequence reads: CASSLRGQLNSPLHF. CDR3 sequence (DNA): TGTGCCAGCAGTTTAAGGGGACAGCTAAATTCACCCCTCCACTTT.

The V gene is TRBV11-2, the J gene TRBJ2-7; 14 bases fit TRBD2. CDR1 is SGHAT, CDR2 FQNNGV, per germline. J was trimmed by 7 bases and V by 5 bases; bases with no gene match: 16. The CDR3 covers 18 residues. CDR3 region: CASSGGLAGGPFSREQYF. The DNA of the CDR3 is TGTGCCAGCAGCGGAGGACTAGCGGGGGGTCCCTTTTCTCGGGAGCAGTACTTC.

This chain uses TRBV6-5 with TRBJ1-2; TRBD1 might be the D (6 bases). Germline V gene data show CDR1 as MNHEY and CDR2 as SVGAGI. Trimming removed 5 bases at V and 7 bases at J, with 14 bases between. The CDR3 loop spans 13 amino acids. CDR3 DNA: TGTGCCAGCAGTCCCACAGGGATAGGTGGCTACACCTTC. Its translation is CASSPTGIGGYTF.

This clone was detected a few times. V and J are TRBV12-5 and TRBJ2-7; tentatively, D is TRBD2 (6 bases). V was shortened by 0 bases and J by 2 bases, with 17 bases between the two germline ends. The CDR3 sequence is 17 residues long. CDR1 LGHNT and CDR2 FRNRAP come from the germline V gene. The CDR3 bases are TGTGCTAGTGGTTTGGTACTGCAAGCGGGTGATACCTACGAGCAGTACTTC. Amino acid sequence: CASGLVLQAGDTYEQYF.

This chain joins TRBV7-8 and TRBJ1-3; 7 bases line up with TRBD1. The V and J ends lost 1 base and 0 bases, in that order; junction bases with no gene match: 15. In germline, CDR1 is SGHVS, CDR2 FQNEAQ. The CDR3 length is 20 residues. CDR3 DNA: TGTGCCAGCAGCTTAGTAGCGCGAAGGGACAGCTCTTTCTCTGGAAACACCATATATTTT. This sequence encodes CASSLVARRDSSFSGNTIYF.

The chain carries TRBV10-3 and TRBJ1-2; 9 bases line up with TRBD1. The CDR3 is made up of 17 amino acids. V was pared by 10 bases and J by 4 bases, with 19 bases of the junction left unmatched. From germline, CDR1 is ENHRY and CDR2 SYGVKD. This CDR3 reads CATLGQGAGAGLYGYTF. CDR3 bases: TGTGCCACCCTGGGACAGGGAGCAGGAGCAGGGCTCTATGGCTACACCTTC.

The chain joins TRBV9 to TRBJ2-1; D perhaps matches TRBD2 (6 bases). V lost 0 bases and J lost 2, with 15 bases in between. CDR3 length: 17 residues. Per the germline V gene, CDR1 is SGDLS and CDR2 is YYNGEE. DNA of the CDR3: TGTGCCAGCAGCGTAGTTGGGGTGGGGAGGCCCTACAATGAGCAGTTCTTC. This gives the protein CASSVVGVGRPYNEQFF.

The rearrangement joins TRBV2 to TRBJ1-1; unclear D gene. The CDR3 consists of 15 residues. The V and J ends lost 2 bases and 5 bases respectively, with 15 bases between them. The V gene's germline CDR1 is SNHLY and CDR2 FYNNEI. Written as DNA, the CDR3 is TGTGCCAGCAGTGAAACGACAAAGGTAGGAACTGAAGCTTTCTTT. Its protein is CASSETTKVGTEAFF.

The genes are TRBV4-1 and TRBJ2-3; 9 bases match TRBD2. Trimming removed 0 bases from V and 4 bases from J; junction bases left unmatched: 8. The CDR3 loop spans 17 amino acids. CDR1 and CDR2 (germline): MGHRA, YSYEKL. CDR3 sequence reads: CASSQDTAGGMADTQYF. CDR3 DNA sequence: TGCGCCAGCAGCCAAGATACAGCGGGGGGTATGGCAGATACGCAGTATTTT.

This clone was detected once. The chain carries TRBV2 and TRBJ2-5, with D uncertain. Trimming left V 2 bases short and J 0 bases short, with 7 bases between. The CDR3 is made up of 14 amino acids. CDR1 and CDR2 from the germline V gene are SNHLY and FYNNEI. The CDR3 is CASSEWAYQETQYF. CDR3 coding DNA: TGTGCCAGCAGTGAATGGGCTTACCAAGAGACCCAGTACTTC.

The V and J genes are TRBV30 and TRBJ2-2; D is possibly TRBD1 (6 bases). The CDR3 totals 15 residues. V gave up 3 bases and J gave up 2 bases, with 13 bases separating them. Germline values: CDR1 GTSNPN, CDR2 SVGIG (reference sequence). The CDR3 sequence is CAWRSTTGNTGELFF. The CDR3 DNA reads TGTGCCTGGAGGTCCACGACAGGCAACACCGGGGAGCTGTTTTTT.

This rearrangement joins TRBV4-3 to TRBJ1-2, with 9 positions matching TRBD1. The V and J ends lost 1 base and 8 bases, in that order; junction bases with no gene match: 8. The CDR3 runs to 15 residues. The germline gives CDR1 LGHNA, CDR2 YSLEER. CDR3 sequence reads: CASSQAGTGFVGYTF. CDR3 sequence (DNA): TGCGCCAGCAGCCAAGCCGGGACAGGGTTCGTCGGCTACACCTTC.

The chain combines TRBV7-8 with TRBJ1-2; D gene ambiguous. Trimming took 1 base from V and 4 from J, leaving 22 bases between them. This CDR3 region has 18 residues. Germline V lookup: CDR1 SGHVS, CDR2 FQNEAQ. The CDR3 sequence: CASSLGPSRSMIGYGYTF. CDR3 in DNA: TGTGCCAGCAGCTTAGGCCCCTCCCGATCCATGATCGGCTATGGCTACACCTTC.